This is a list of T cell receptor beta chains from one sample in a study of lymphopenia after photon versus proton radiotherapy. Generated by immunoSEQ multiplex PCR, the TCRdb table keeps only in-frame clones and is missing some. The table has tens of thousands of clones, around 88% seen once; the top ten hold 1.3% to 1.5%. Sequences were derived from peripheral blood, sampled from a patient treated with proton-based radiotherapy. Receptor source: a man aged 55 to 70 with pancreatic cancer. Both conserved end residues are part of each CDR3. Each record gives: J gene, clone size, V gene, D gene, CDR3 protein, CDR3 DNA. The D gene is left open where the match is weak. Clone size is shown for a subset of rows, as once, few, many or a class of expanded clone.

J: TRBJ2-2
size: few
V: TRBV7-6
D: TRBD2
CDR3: CASSSGGSEVGGELFF
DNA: TGTGCCAGCAGCTCGGGGGGATCTGAAGTAGGCGGGGAGCTGTTTTTT

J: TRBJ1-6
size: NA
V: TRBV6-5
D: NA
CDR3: CASSPRMRDSPLHF
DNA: TGTGCCAGCAGTCCCCGGATGAGGGATTCACCCCTCCACTTT

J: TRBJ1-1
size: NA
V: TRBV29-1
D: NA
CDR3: CSVEGPEAFF
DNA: TGCAGCGTTGAGGGCCCTGAAGCTTTCTTT

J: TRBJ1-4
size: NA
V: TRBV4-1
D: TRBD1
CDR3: CASSPGTGFLSEKLFF
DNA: TGCGCCAGCAGCCCCGGGACAGGGTTTTTGAGCGAAAAACTGTTTTTT

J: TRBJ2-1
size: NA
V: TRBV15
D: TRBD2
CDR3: CATSTRLDSGSRGEQFF
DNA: TGTGCCACCAGCACGCGGTTGGATAGCGGGAGCCGGGGTGAGCAGTTCTTC

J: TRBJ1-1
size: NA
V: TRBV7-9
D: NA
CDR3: CASSFQGGTEAFF
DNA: TGTGCCAGCAGCTTTCAGGGAGGCACTGAAGCTTTCTTT

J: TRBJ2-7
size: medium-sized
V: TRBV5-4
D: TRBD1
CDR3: CASSTPGQHEQYF
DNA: TGTGCCAGCAGCACACCGGGACAGCACGAGCAGTACTTC

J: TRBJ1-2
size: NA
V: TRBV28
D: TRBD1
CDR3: CASSPSDRENYGYTF
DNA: TGTGCCAGCAGTCCTTCGGACAGGGAGAACTATGGCTACACCTTC

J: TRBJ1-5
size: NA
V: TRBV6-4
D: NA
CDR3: CASSDSNPETDSNQPQHF
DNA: TGTGCCAGCAGTGACTCGAACCCTGAGACAGATAGCAATCAGCCCCAGCATTTT

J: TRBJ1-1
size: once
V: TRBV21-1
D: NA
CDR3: CASSKVAIASKRNTEAFF
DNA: TGTGCCAGCAGCAAAGTCGCTATAGCTTCCAAAAGGAACACTGAAGCTTTCTTT

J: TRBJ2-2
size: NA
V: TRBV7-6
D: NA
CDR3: CASSPARVRDNGELFF
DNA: TGTGCCAGCAGCCCTGCGCGGGTACGGGACAACGGGGAGCTGTTTTTT

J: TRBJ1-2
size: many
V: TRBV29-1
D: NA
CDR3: CSVDEGGYTF
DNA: TGCAGCGTTGATGAGGGGGGCTACACCTTC

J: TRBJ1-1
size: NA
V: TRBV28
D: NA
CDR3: CASERDTEAFF
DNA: TGTGCCAGCGAGAGGGACACTGAAGCTTTCTTT

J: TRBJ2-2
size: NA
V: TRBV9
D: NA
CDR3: CASSVAVNTGELFF
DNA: TGTGCCAGCAGCGTAGCCGTGAACACCGGGGAGCTGTTTTTT

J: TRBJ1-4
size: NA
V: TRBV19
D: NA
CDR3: CASTSPGLTNEKLFF
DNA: TGTGCCAGTACTTCACCAGGGCTAACTAATGAAAAACTGTTTTTT

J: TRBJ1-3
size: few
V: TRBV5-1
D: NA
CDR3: CASSLDAGIGNTIYF
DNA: TGCGCCAGCAGCTTGGACGCGGGGATCGGAAACACCATATATTTT

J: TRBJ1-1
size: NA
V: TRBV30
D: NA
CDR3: CAWTPGPNTEAFF
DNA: TGTGCCTGGACCCCCGGACCGAACACTGAAGCTTTCTTT

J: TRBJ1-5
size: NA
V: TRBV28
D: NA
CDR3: CASSLPGSRNQPQHF
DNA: TGTGCCAGCAGCCTTCCCGGGAGTCGCAATCAGCCCCAGCATTTT

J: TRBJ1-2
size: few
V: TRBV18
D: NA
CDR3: CASSPGTLTSYTF
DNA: TGTGCCAGCTCACCCGGGACCCTTACGAGCTACACCTTC

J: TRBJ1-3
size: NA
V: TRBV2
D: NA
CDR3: CASSSGATGTGNTIYF
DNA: TGTGCCAGCTCAAGTGGTGCAACAGGGACTGGAAACACCATATATTTT

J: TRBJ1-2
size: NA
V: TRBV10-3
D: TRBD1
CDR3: CAIQGQVNYGYTF
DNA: TGTGCCATCCAGGGACAGGTAAACTATGGCTACACCTTC

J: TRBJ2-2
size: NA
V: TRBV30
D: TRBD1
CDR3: CAWSGLGQGSTGELFF
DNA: TGTGCCTGGAGTGGCCTAGGACAGGGTAGCACCGGGGAGCTGTTTTTT

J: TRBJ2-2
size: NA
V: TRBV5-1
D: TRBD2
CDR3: CASSWGLSTNTGELFF
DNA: TGCGCCAGCAGCTGGGGACTATCAACGAACACCGGGGAGCTGTTTTTT

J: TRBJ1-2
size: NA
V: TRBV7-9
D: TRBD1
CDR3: CASSSGDRALSANYGYTF
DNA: TGTGCCAGCAGCTCCGGAGACAGGGCCCTATCCGCTAACTATGGCTACACCTTC

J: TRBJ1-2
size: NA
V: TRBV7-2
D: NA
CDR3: CASSLSPTNYGYTF
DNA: TGTGCCAGCAGCTTATCTCCAACAAACTATGGCTACACCTTC

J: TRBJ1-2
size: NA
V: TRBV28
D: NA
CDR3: CASSLGGTPPSYGYTF
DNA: TGTGCCAGCAGTTTGGGCGGGACACCCCCCTCTTATGGCTACACCTTC

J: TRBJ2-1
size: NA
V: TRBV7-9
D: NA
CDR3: CASSLVRTGLENEQFF
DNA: TGTGCCAGCAGCTTAGTACGGACGGGACTGGAAAATGAGCAGTTCTTC

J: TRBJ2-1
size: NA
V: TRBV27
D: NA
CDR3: CASSLPGGRTYNEQFF
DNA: TGTGCCAGCAGTTTACCCGGGGGACGGACCTACAATGAGCAGTTCTTC

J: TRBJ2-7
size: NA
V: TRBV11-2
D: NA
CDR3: CASSPRLRVGYEQYF
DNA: TGTGCCAGCAGCCCACGACTTAGGGTGGGCTACGAGCAGTACTTC

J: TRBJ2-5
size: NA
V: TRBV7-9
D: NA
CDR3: CASSFPGSTPETQYF
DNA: TGTGCCAGCAGCTTCCCAGGCAGCACGCCAGAGACCCAGTACTTC

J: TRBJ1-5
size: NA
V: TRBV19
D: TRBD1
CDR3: CASSIIAGGLGNQPQHF
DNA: TGTGCCAGTAGTATTATAGCAGGGGGCCTGGGAAATCAGCCCCAGCATTTT

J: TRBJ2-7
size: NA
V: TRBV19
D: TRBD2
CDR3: CASSSFGTSGTYEQYF
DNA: TGTGCCAGTAGTAGCTTTGGGACTAGCGGGACCTACGAGCAGTACTTC

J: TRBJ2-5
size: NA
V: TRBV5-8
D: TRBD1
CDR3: CASSTGQGPGETQYF
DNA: TGTGCCAGCAGCACGGGACAGGGCCCGGGGGAGACCCAGTACTTC

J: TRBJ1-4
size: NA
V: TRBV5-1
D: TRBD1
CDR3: CASSLGQGVLANEKLFF
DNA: TGCGCCAGCAGCTTGGGACAGGGGGTCTTGGCTAATGAAAAACTGTTTTTT

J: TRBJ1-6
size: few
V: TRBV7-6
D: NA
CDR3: CASRDGYNSPLHF
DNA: TGTGCCAGCAGGGACGGGTATAATTCACCCCTCCACTTT

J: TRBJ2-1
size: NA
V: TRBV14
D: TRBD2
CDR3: CASSLVGGQRESLNEQFF
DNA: TGTGCCAGCAGCCTCGTCGGAGGTCAGCGGGAGTCGTTGAATGAGCAGTTCTTC

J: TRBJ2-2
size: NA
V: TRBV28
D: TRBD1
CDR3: CASSSGQGGTGELFF
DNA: TGTGCCAGCAGTTCGGGACAGGGAGGGACCGGGGAGCTGTTTTTT

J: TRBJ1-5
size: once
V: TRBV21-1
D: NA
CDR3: CASSETGGSSQPQHF
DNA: TGTGCCAGCAGCGAAACAGGGGGCTCTTCTCAGCCCCAGCATTTT

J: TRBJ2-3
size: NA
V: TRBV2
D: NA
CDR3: CASAQSDTQYF
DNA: TGTGCCAGCGCACAGTCCGATACGCAGTATTTT

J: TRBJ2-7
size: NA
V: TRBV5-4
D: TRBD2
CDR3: CASSLGLAGGPGDEQYF
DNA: TGTGCCAGCAGCTTGGGACTAGCGGGAGGGCCTGGCGACGAGCAGTACTTC

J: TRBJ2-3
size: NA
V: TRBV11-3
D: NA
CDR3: CASSLDLRSTDTQYF
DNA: TGTGCCAGCAGCTTAGATCTGCGAAGCACAGATACGCAGTATTTT

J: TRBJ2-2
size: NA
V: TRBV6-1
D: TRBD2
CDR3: CASSAIAGGTGELFF
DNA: TGTGCCAGCAGTGCGATAGCGGGAGGCACCGGGGAGCTGTTTTTT

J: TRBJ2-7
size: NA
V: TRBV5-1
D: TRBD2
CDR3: CASSLTSGLPYEQYF
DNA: TGCGCCAGCAGCTTGACTAGCGGATTACCCTACGAGCAGTACTTC

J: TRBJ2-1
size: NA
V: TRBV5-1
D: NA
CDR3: CASSPNPVAASRSTYNEQFF
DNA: TGCGCCAGCAGCCCAAACCCCGTAGCGGCCTCGCGTTCGACCTACAATGAGCAGTTCTTC

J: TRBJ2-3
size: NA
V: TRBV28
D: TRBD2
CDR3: CASSPAGGRLADTQYF
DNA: TGTGCCAGCAGTCCCGCTGGCGGGAGATTGGCAGATACGCAGTATTTT

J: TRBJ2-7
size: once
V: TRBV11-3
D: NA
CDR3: CASSLAGNYPGEQYF
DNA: TGTGCCAGCAGCTTAGCGGGAAACTACCCCGGCGAGCAGTACTTC

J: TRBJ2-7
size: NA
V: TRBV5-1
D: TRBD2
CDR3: CASSLVSGRAGAYEQYF
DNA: TGCGCCAGCAGCTTGGTTAGCGGGAGGGCCGGGGCCTACGAGCAGTACTTC

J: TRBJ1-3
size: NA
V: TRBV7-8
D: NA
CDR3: CASGTGSGNTIYF
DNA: TGTGCCAGCGGGACCGGCTCTGGAAACACCATATATTTT

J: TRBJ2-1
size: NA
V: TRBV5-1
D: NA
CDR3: CASSRTVDEQFF
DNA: TGCGCCAGCAGTCGGACAGTAGATGAGCAGTTCTTC

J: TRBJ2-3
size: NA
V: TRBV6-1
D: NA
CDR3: CASRVQVTDTQYF
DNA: TGTGCCAGCAGGGTTCAGGTCACAGATACGCAGTATTTT

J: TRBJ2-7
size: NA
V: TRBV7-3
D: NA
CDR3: CASSPYNRPSEQYF
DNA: TGTGCCAGCAGCCCCTACAACCGTCCAAGCGAGCAGTACTTC

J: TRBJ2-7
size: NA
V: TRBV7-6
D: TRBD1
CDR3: CASSLAQGAREQYF
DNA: TGTGCCAGCAGCTTAGCGCAGGGGGCGCGGGAGCAGTACTTC

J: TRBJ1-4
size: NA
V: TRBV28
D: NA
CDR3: CASSPQGIQEKLFF
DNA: TGTGCCAGCAGTCCACAGGGAATTCAAGAAAAACTGTTTTTT